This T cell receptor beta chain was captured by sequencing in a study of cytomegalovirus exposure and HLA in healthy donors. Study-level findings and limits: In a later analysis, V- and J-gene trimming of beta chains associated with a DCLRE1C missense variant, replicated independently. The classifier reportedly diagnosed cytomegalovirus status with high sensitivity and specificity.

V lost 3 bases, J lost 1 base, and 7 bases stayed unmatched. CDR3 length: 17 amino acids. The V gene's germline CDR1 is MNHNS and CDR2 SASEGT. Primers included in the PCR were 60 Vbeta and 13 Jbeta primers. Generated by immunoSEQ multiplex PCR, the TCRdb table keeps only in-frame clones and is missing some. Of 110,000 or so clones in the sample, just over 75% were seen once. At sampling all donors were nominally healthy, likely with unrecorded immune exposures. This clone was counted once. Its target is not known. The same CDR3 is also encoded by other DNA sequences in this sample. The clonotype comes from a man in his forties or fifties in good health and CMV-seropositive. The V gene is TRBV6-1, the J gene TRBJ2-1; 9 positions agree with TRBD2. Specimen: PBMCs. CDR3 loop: CASSEVAGAGSYNEQFF. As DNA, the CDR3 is TGTGCCAGCAGTGAGGTAGCGGGAGCCGGATCCTACAATGAGCAGTTCTTC.